This is a list of T cell receptor beta chains from one sample in a study of T cells after yellow fever vaccination. From the 5' RACE reads, TCRdb called clonotypes with MiXCR, one entry per CDR3 protein. The table lists 29,000 or so distinct CDR3 sequences, about 4.7% of them singletons. Source: CD8+ T cells sorted from PBMCs, taken 10 days after the yellow fever booster vaccination. All receptors derive from a man aged 30 to 45 who received the YFV17D yellow fever vaccine. Both conserved end residues are part of each CDR3. The D gene is left open where the match is weak. Size is stated as once, few or many counts, or a class when the clone is expanded.

TRBJ2-5 many TRBV28 . TGTGCCAGCAGCTTCCCGGGGGAGACCCAGTACTTC CASSFPGETQYF
TRBJ2-3 many TRBV6-5 . TGTGCCAGCAGTTACTCAGGATTCACAGATACGCAGTATTTT CASSYSGFTDTQYF
TRBJ2-2 many TRBV10-2 TRBD2 TGCGCCAGCAGTGTGCCGCCTCTAGCGGGAGCGAACACCGGGGAGCTGTTTTTT CASSVPPLAGANTGELFF
TRBJ2-2 many TRBV7-3 . TGTGCCAGCAGCCTCCAGTTAGGGGAGCTGTTTTTT CASSLQLGELFF
TRBJ2-3 many TRBV5-5 . TGTGCCAGCAGCTTCTTGGCGGGGCAGGATACGCAGTATTTT CASSFLAGQDTQYF
TRBJ2-1 many TRBV19 TRBD2 TGTGCCAGTAGTATAGGGACTAGCGGCTACAATGAGCAGTTCTTC CASSIGTSGYNEQFF
TRBJ2-7 many TRBV29-1 TRBD1 TGCAGCGTTCCAACCGGGACAGGAGGCTACGAGCAGTACTTC CSVPTGTGGYEQYF
TRBJ2-4 many TRBV19 TRBD1 TGTCCTGTTCTACAGGGGGCGCATGCCAAAAACATTCAGTACTTC CPVLQGAHAKNIQYF
TRBJ1-1 many TRBV12-3/TRBV12-4 . TGTGCCAGCAGGTTAAGCACTGAAGCTTTCTTT CASRLSTEAFF
TRBJ1-5 many TRBV5-6 . TGTGCCAGCAGCTTGGACGGCCATCAGCCCCAGCATTTT CASSLDGHQPQHF
TRBJ2-2 many TRBV4-1 TRBD2 TGCGCCAGCAGCCAGTTTCTTCTTCAACCGGGACTAGCTGACACCGGGGAGCTGTTTTTT CASSQFLLQPGLADTGELFF